This T cell receptor beta chain was observed in a study of T-cell memory formation after mild COVID-19. Amplification by 5'RACE using constant-segment primers produced TCR alpha and TCR beta cDNA libraries that carried sample barcodes and UMIs. MiXCR, applied by TCRdb to the 5' RACE reads, yields one record per CDR3 protein. The sample lists roughly 620,000 distinct CDR3 sequences, under 20% occurring once. V lost 4 bases to trimming and J lost 1 base, with 12 bases between them. The germline CDR1 and CDR2 sequences are SGDLS and YYNGEE. The CDR3 has 15 residues. For this clonotype: Antigen unknown.

The study, taken as a whole, reports: Several responding clones turned up in pre-infection memory, indicating that cross-reactive memory may have taken part.

This clonotype originated in an adult woman who had mild COVID-19 (a few samples of this study predate the infection). Cell type and time point are not known. The chain couples TRBV9 to TRBJ2-1; D remains unclear. The source material was PBMCs or a T cell subset sorted from them (not recorded which). The CDR3 bases are TGTGCCAGCAGCTCAGAATTACTATCCTACAATGAGCAGTTCTTC. It translates to CASSSELLSYNEQFF.